The source of this TCR beta chain is a study of somatic mutations in cytotoxic T cells in rheumatoid arthritis. Study-level information: Sorting by flow gave nearly 100% purity for some V beta antibody-stained T-cell populations, including V beta1+ cells sequenced for TCRB.

The assay was immunoSEQ multiplex PCR, and TCRdb's table has in-frame clones only and misses some. The sample yields approximately 16,000 clones, over 60% seen once. The V and J ends lost 7 bases and 7 bases, in that order; junction bases with no gene match: 11. This CDR3 contains 15 residues. Germline lookup yields CDR1 SEHNR and CDR2 FQNEAQ (reference sequence). Sample: CD8+ T cells sorted from blood. The rearrangement joins TRBV7-9 to TRBJ2-1, with 9 bases that match TRBD2. The receptor was derived from an adult with rheumatoid arthritis. CDR3 in amino acids: CASTQGGGAKNEQFF. In DNA form, the CDR3 reads TGTGCCAGCACCCAGGGCGGGGGGGCAAAGAATGAGCAGTTCTTC. The whole variable domain, filled in from reference TRBV7-9 and TRBJ2-1, reads DTGVSQNPRHKITKRGQNVTFRCDPISEHNRLYWYRQTLGQGPEFLTYFQNEAQLEKSRLLSDRFSAERPKGSFSTLEIQRTEQGDSAMYLCASTQGGGAKNEQFFGPGTRLTVL.